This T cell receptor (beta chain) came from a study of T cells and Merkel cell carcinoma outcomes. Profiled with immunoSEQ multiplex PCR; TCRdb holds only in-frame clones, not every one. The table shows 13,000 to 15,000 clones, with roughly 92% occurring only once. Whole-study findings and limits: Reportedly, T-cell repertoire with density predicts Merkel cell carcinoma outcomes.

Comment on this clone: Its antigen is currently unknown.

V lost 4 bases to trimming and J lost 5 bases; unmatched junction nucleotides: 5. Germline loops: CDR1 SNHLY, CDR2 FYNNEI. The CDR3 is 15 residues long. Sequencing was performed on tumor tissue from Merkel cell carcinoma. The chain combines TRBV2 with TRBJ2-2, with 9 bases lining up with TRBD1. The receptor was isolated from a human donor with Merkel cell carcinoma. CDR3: CASSVRQGGTGELFF. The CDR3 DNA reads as TGTGCCAGCAGTGTCCGACAGGGGGGTACCGGGGAGCTGTTTTTT. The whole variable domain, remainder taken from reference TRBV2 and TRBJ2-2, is EPEVTQTPSHQVTQMGQEVILRCVPISNHLYFYWYRQILGQKVEFLVSFYNNEISEKSEIFDDQFSVERPDGSNFTLKIRSTKLEDSAMYFCASSVRQGGTGELFFGEGSRLTVL.